Presented here are 18 T cell receptor beta chains from one specimen sequenced in a study of blood T cell repertoires in COVID-19. Some clones are missing from TCRdb's copy, which holds only in-frame ones; the method was immunoSEQ multiplex PCR. The sample lists some 180,000 clones; about 86% were seen once. Source material: peripheral blood. The source is a man between 70 and 80 years old with active or convalescent COVID-19.

The chain links TRBV5-1 to TRBJ2-3; 9 bases agree with TRBD1. Germline lookup yields CDR1 SGHRS and CDR2 YFSETQ. The CDR3 consists of 14 residues. J was trimmed by 6 bases and V by 4 bases; bases with no gene match: 6. The DNA for the CDR3 is TGCGCCAGCAGCGCCCGGACAGGGGTTGATACGCAGTATTTT. As protein: CASSARTGVDTQYF.

The chain carries TRBV5-1 and TRBJ2-7; 9 bases line up with TRBD1. This CDR3 has 13 amino acids. V lost 4 bases, J lost 5 bases, and 4 bases stayed unmatched. Germline-derived CDR1 and CDR2 are SGHRS and YFSETQ. The CDR3 bases are TGCGCCAGCAGCCGACAGGGGGGCAACGAGCAGTACTTC. This codes for CASSRQGGNEQYF.

This clone has only one observation. Here the CDR3 reads CASSLLRWEPQHF. The CDR3 nucleotides are TGTGCCAGCAGCTTATTGCGGTGGGAGCCCCAGCATTTT. V usage is TRBV7-2 and J usage is TRBJ1-5; no definite D call. CDR1 and CDR2 from the germline V gene are SGHTA and FQGNSA. There are 13 residues in the CDR3. Trimming stripped 2 bases from V and 8 bases from J, with 10 bases between. The variable domain in full, completed from reference TRBV7-2 and TRBJ1-5, reads GAGVSQSPSNKVTEKGKDVELRCDPISGHTALYWYRQSLGQGLEFLIYFQGNSAPDKSGLPSDRFSAERTGGSVSTLTIQRTQQEDSAVYLCASSLLRWEPQHFGDGTRLSIL.

The chain carries TRBV6-5 and TRBJ1-2, with 10 positions matching TRBD1. V lost 5 bases to trimming and J lost 7 bases; unmatched junction nucleotides: 7. There are 14 residues in the CDR3. Germline lookup yields CDR1 MNHEY and CDR2 SVGAGI. The CDR3 sequence: CASSRRQGAFGYTF. For the CDR3, the DNA is TGTGCCAGCAGTCGTCGACAGGGGGCGTTTGGCTACACCTTC.

The rearrangement joins TRBV24-1 to TRBJ1-5; D is unclear. From germline, CDR1 is KGHDR and CDR2 SFDVKD. This CDR3 spans 19 amino acids. The germline V and J ends were trimmed by 7 bases and 0 bases, with 24 bases remaining between them. CDR3 residues: CATRRLTQTEIYSNQPQHF. The CDR3 DNA sequence: TGTGCCACCAGAAGACTTACCCAAACGGAGATATATAGCAATCAGCCCCAGCATTTT.

This clone was observed a handful of times. The rearrangement joins TRBV10-3 to TRBJ2-7, with 9 nucleotides matching TRBD1. Germline lookup yields CDR1 ENHRY and CDR2 SYGVKD. The CDR3 covers 15 residues. Trimming removed 3 bases from V and 3 bases from J; junction bases left unmatched: 6. The DNA of the CDR3 is TGTGCCATCAGTGACTTTACAGGGGGCTACTACGAGCAGTACTTC. Translated: CAISDFTGGYYEQYF.

This clone has just one count. The chain recombines TRBV4-1 with TRBJ1-1; 9 nucleotides align to TRBD1. The CDR3 extends over 17 amino acids. From germline, CDR1 is MGHRA and CDR2 YSYEKL. V lost 2 bases and J lost 1; bases outside the gene matches: 8. The CDR3 reads CASSQIPTGQGNTEAFF. DNA of the CDR3: TGCGCCAGCAGCCAAATCCCTACGGGACAGGGGAACACTGAAGCTTTCTTT.

This chain joins TRBV18 and TRBJ1-5; possible D gene TRBD1, 5 bases. CDR1 is KGHSH and CDR2 is LQKENI in the germline V gene. V was clipped by 5 bases and J by 7 bases, with 9 bases between them. This CDR3 region has 12 residues. CDR3 in DNA: TGTGCCAGCTCAGGGCAGGGCCAGCCCCAGCATTTT. Its translation is CASSGQGQPQHF.

About this clone: The same CDR3 arises from other DNA sequences in this sample as well. The chain recombines TRBV7-6 with TRBJ1-1; D might be TRBD1 (6 bases). Per the germline V gene, CDR1 is SGHVS and CDR2 is FNYEAQ. CDR3 length: 15 residues. With 1 base removed from V and 0 bases from J, the gap between germline ends came to 9 bases. The chain's CDR3 is CASSLGGPMNTEAFF. The CDR3 DNA is TGTGCCAGCAGCTTAGGGGGGCCGATGAACACTGAAGCTTTCTTT.

This clone was observed a handful of times. The rearrangement joins TRBV27 to TRBJ2-3, with 14 bases that match TRBD2. The trim removed 4 bases at V and 5 bases at J, leaving 23 bases unmatched. This CDR3 comprises 22 residues. Germline assignment: CDR1 MNHEY and CDR2 SMNVEV (reference sequence). CDR3 sequence (DNA): TGTGCCAGCAGTTCTACTCGGGGGCTGACTAGCGGGAGGGCCCACGGAAAAGATACGCAGTATTTT. Translating it yields CASSSTRGLTSGRAHGKDTQYF.

The chain carries TRBV10-2 and TRBJ1-4, with TRBD1 matching over 7 bases. Germline assignment: CDR1 WSHSY and CDR2 SAAADI. Germline trimming cut 4 bases from V and 7 bases from J; bases unmatched to any gene: 12. This CDR3 contains 16 residues. The CDR3 protein is CASSGDTKGAGEKLFF. CDR3 DNA: TGCGCCAGCAGTGGGGACACCAAGGGGGCGGGTGAAAAACTGTTTTTT.

The chain uses TRBV6-2 or TRBV6-3 and TRBJ2-5, with 7 nucleotides matching TRBD2. CDR1 is MNHEY, CDR2 SVGEGT, per germline. The CDR3 length is 15 residues. Trimming at V came to 4 bases and at J to 2 bases, leaving 7 bases not matched to a gene. CDR3 protein: CASSSPGAGQETQYF. The CDR3 nucleotides read TGTGCCAGCAGTTCACCTGGAGCGGGGCAAGAGACCCAGTACTTC.

Written as DNA, the CDR3 is TGTGCCAGCAGTGAAAACACCTTCGCCGAGCAGTACTTC. This sequence encodes CASSENTFAEQYF. The chain uses TRBV2 and TRBJ2-7; the D is unclear. Trimming pared 2 bases from V and 6 bases from J, leaving 11 bases between. CDR1 and CDR2 (germline): SNHLY, FYNNEI. The CDR3 consists of 13 residues. The variable domain in full, completed from reference TRBV2 and TRBJ2-7, reads EPEVTQTPSHQVTQMGQEVILRCVPISNHLYFYWYRQILGQKVEFLVSFYNNEISEKSEIFDDQFSVERPDGSNFTLKIRSTKLEDSAMYFCASSENTFAEQYFGPGTRLTVT.

The chain uses TRBV5-1 and TRBJ1-1, with D unresolved. V lost 8 bases and J 0 bases, leaving 11 bases between the germline ends. CDR1 and CDR2 (germline): SGHRS, YFSETQ. This CDR3 has 13 residues. CDR3: CASAGSMNTEAFF. CDR3 bases: TGCGCCAGTGCGGGATCCATGAACACTGAAGCTTTCTTT.

This clone was seen a single time. V usage is TRBV5-1 and J usage is TRBJ2-3, with 10 positions matching TRBD2. The CDR3 contains 16 residues. The V segment lost 4 bases and the J segment 5 bases; nucleotides outside the gene matches: 10. CDR1 is SGHRS, CDR2 YFSETQ, per germline. CDR3 amino acids: CASSLIAGGALDTQYF. The CDR3 DNA sequence: TGCGCCAGCAGCCTCATAGCGGGGGGTGCCTTAGATACGCAGTATTTT.

The rearrangement links TRBV9 to TRBJ2-2; D not certain. Trimming pared 3 bases from V and 7 bases from J, leaving 13 bases between. Germline lookup yields CDR1 SGDLS and CDR2 YYNGEE. CDR3 length: 14 residues. CDR3: CASSGGPEVGELFF. CDR3 bases: TGTGCCAGCAGCGGCGGCCCTGAGGTCGGGGAGCTGTTTTTT.

The V call is TRBV6-1, the J call TRBJ1-5; 10 bases map to TRBD1. From germline, CDR1 is MNHNS and CDR2 SASEGT. The CDR3 has 17 residues. The junction had 8 bases not matched to a gene; V was cut back by 6 bases and J by 0 bases. CDR3 coding DNA: TGTGCCAGCAGAGAACGGGGACAGGGGTATAGCAATCAGCCCCAGCATTTT. Translated, it gives CASRERGQGYSNQPQHF.

This sequence joins TRBV28 and TRBJ2-7; D is perhaps TRBD1 (6 bases). This CDR3 spans 15 amino acids. Trimming cost V 8 bases and J 0 bases, with 17 bases left between them. The germline gives CDR1 MDHEN, CDR2 SYDVKM. CDR3 in amino acids: CASERPGTISYEQYF. CDR3 bases: TGTGCCAGCGAGCGCCCCGGGACAATCTCCTACGAGCAGTACTTC.